The rows below give T cell receptor beta chains drawn from one sample of a study of blood T cell repertoires in COVID-19. Using immunoSEQ multiplex PCR, the repertoire was profiled, and TCRdb retains in-frame clones only, with some absent. Among about 350,000 clones, 87% were seen once, and the ten largest hold roughly 1%. Sequencing was performed on PBMCs or T cells enriched from blood (not recorded which). Receptors originate from a woman in her twenties or thirties who had recovered from COVID-19. Both conserved end residues are part of each CDR3. D genes are given only for firm matches. A row's size may be missing; if present it is once, few, many or a size class.

cdr3_aa cdr3_nt clone_size v_call d_call j_call
CASSYQGQTDTQYF TGTGCCAGCAGCTATCAGGGTCAGACAGATACGCAGTATTTT . TRBV2 . TRBJ2-3
CASAGLAGGYEQFF TGTGCCAGCGCGGGACTAGCGGGGGGCTATGAGCAGTTCTTC . TRBV11-2 TRBD2 TRBJ2-1
CASSLGGPDASGGRTDTQYF TGTGCCAGCAGCTTAGGCGGCCCGGACGCTAGCGGGGGGCGCACAGATACGCAGTATTTT . TRBV11-3 TRBD2 TRBJ2-3
CASSLNTRSRDNGYTF TGTGCCAGCAGCCTCAATACTAGGAGCAGGGACAATGGCTACACCTTC . TRBV11-3 . TRBJ1-2
CATSSLQGVGETQYF TGTGCCACCAGCAGTCTACAGGGGGTAGGAGAGACCCAGTACTTC . TRBV15 TRBD1 TRBJ2-5
CASSRMTSGGADPQTQYF TGTGCCAGCAGCCGGATGACTAGCGGGGGGGCAGACCCACAGACGCAGTATTTT . TRBV4-2 TRBD2 TRBJ2-3
CASSHPPGEGAEAFF TGTGCCAGCAGCCACCCTCCAGGGGAAGGGGCTGAAGCTTTCTTT once TRBV3-1/TRBV3-2 . TRBJ1-1
CASTVHPSYEQYF TGTGCCAGCACGGTCCACCCCTCCTACGAGCAGTACTTC . TRBV28 . TRBJ2-7
CASSLQQGNTGELFF TGTGCCAGCAGCCTGCAGCAGGGTAACACCGGGGAGCTGTTTTTT . TRBV7-6 . TRBJ2-2
CASSRGHLGNTIYF TGTGCCAGCAGCAGAGGACACCTAGGAAACACCATATATTTT . TRBV11-3 . TRBJ1-3
CASSLDYRGELFF TGTGCCAGCAGCTTAGACTACCGCGGGGAGCTGTTTTTT . TRBV7-6 . TRBJ2-2
CASSPVFSGGGTGELFF TGTGCCAGCTCTCCCGTGTTTTCAGGAGGAGGCACCGGGGAGCTGTTTTTT . TRBV18 . TRBJ2-2
CASSPLRGGTGGGETQYF TGTGCCAGTAGCCCCCTCCGGGGCGGGACAGGGGGTGGAGAGACCCAGTACTTC . TRBV19 TRBD1 TRBJ2-5
CASSLEVDSYEQYF TGTGCCAGCAGCTTAGAAGTAGACTCCTACGAGCAGTACTTC . TRBV5-4 . TRBJ2-7
CASSRGAYYNSPLHF TGTGCCAGCAGCCGCGGGGCTTACTATAATTCACCCCTCCACTTT . TRBV6-5 . TRBJ1-6
CASSLYGPGNTGELFF TGTGCCAGCAGCTTGTATGGGCCAGGGAATACCGGGGAGCTGTTTTTT . TRBV5-5 . TRBJ2-2
CASSEGQGTTDTQYF TGTGCCAGCAGTGAGGGACAGGGTACCACAGATACGCAGTATTTT . TRBV2 TRBD1 TRBJ2-3
CASSLHRTNYEQYF TGTGCCAGCAGCTTACATCGGACTAATTACGAGCAGTACTTC few TRBV11-2 . TRBJ2-7
CASSESRTGPEAFF TGCGCCAGCAGTGAGTCAAGGACAGGGCCTGAAGCTTTCTTT . TRBV10-2 TRBD1 TRBJ1-1
CASGPGGDGYTF TGTGCCAGCGGGCCGGGGGGCGATGGCTACACCTTC many TRBV6-5 . TRBJ1-2
CASSSRAHPGANEKLFF TGTGCCAGCAGCTCCCGCGCGCACCCCGGGGCTAATGAAAAACTGTTTTTT . TRBV2 . TRBJ1-4
CASGVGLTNTGELFF TGTGCCAGCGGGGTGGGGCTTACGAACACCGGGGAGCTGTTTTTT . TRBV6-5 . TRBJ2-2
CASRPAGPAYEQYF TGTGCCAGCAGACCCGCAGGGCCGGCCTACGAGCAGTACTTC . TRBV2 . TRBJ2-7
CASSFEKGWNEQFF TGTGCCAGCAGCTTTGAAAAGGGGTGGAATGAGCAGTTCTTC . TRBV7-2 . TRBJ2-1
CASSRDRVNTEAFF TGTGCCAGCAGCCGGGACAGGGTGAACACTGAAGCTTTCTTT many TRBV13 TRBD1 TRBJ1-1
CASSFGGANEKLFF TGCGCCAGCAGCTTTGGAGGGGCTAATGAAAAACTGTTTTTT . TRBV5-1 . TRBJ1-4
CSVQSRGRATNEKLFF TGCAGCGTCCAAAGTCGGGGGAGGGCAACTAATGAAAAACTGTTTTTT . TRBV29-1 . TRBJ1-4
CASSFTGNLLHF TGTGCCAGCAGTTTTACAGGGAATCTCCTCCACTTT . TRBV27 . TRBJ1-6
CATSRDRGRWNTEAFF TGTGCCACCAGCAGGGACAGGGGGAGATGGAACACTGAAGCTTTCTTT . TRBV15 TRBD1 TRBJ1-1
CASSSWGAGEQYF TGCGCCAGCAGTAGTTGGGGAGCGGGCGAGCAGTACTTC . TRBV5-1 . TRBJ2-7
CASTRRGQGPYGYTF TGTGCCAGCACCCGACGAGGACAGGGTCCCTATGGCTACACCTTC . TRBV27 TRBD1 TRBJ1-2
CASSAKTGSGYTF TGTGCCAGCAGCGCTAAGACAGGGAGTGGCTACACCTTC few TRBV14 TRBD1 TRBJ1-2
CASSLGREDLRETQYF TGTGCCAGCAGTTTAGGGCGGGAAGATCTCCGGGAGACCCAGTACTTC few TRBV27 . TRBJ2-5
CASSLWGTEGMNTEAFF TGTGCCAGCAGTTTATGGGGGACAGAAGGGATGAACACTGAAGCTTTCTTT . TRBV28 TRBD1 TRBJ1-1
CAIGTSGGAGTGELFF TGTGCCATCGGGACTAGCGGGGGGGCTGGAACCGGGGAGCTGTTTTTT . TRBV10-3 TRBD2 TRBJ2-2
CASSRDRGSYEQYF TGTGCCAGCAGTCGGGACAGGGGTTCCTACGAGCAGTACTTC . TRBV6-5 TRBD1 TRBJ2-7
CASSLAAGSVYEQYF TGTGCCAGCAGCTTAGCGGCAGGGTCCGTCTACGAGCAGTACTTC . TRBV13 . TRBJ2-7
CASSSYWYTDTQYF TGTGCCAGCAGCTCGTACTGGTACACAGATACGCAGTATTTT . TRBV5-6 . TRBJ2-3
CASSLLYPGLAGASNTGELFF TGCGCCAGCAGCTTGCTCTATCCTGGACTAGCGGGGGCCTCGAACACCGGGGAGCTGTTTTTT few TRBV5-1 TRBD2 TRBJ2-2
CASSPGGGGNTIYF TGTGCCAGCAGCCCCGGAGGTGGTGGAAACACCATATATTTT . TRBV28 . TRBJ1-3
CASSLRGMTNEKLFF TGTGCCAGCAGTTTACGGGGGATGACTAATGAAAAACTGTTTTTT . TRBV28 . TRBJ1-4
CASSLVGLAGGETQYF TGTGCCAGCAGCTTAGTGGGACTAGCGGGGGGGGAGACCCAGTACTTC . TRBV7-2 TRBD2 TRBJ2-5
CASSLSGGHHFVQETQYF TGTGCCAGCAGTTTATCGGGCGGACACCATTTCGTCCAAGAGACCCAGTACTTC few TRBV27 . TRBJ2-5
CASRGQVFGANVLTF TGTGCCAGCAGGGGGCAGGTATTTGGGGCCAACGTCCTGACTTTC once TRBV19 TRBD1 TRBJ2-6
CASSLEPTSGYNEQFF TGTGCCAGCAGCTTAGAACCAACTAGCGGGTACAATGAGCAGTTCTTC . TRBV11-2 TRBD2 TRBJ2-1
CASKAGGVGGEKLFF TGTGCCAGCAAGGCGGGTGGGGTAGGGGGTGAAAAACTGTTTTTT . TRBV28 . TRBJ1-4
CASSEEGLIGELFF TGTGCCAGCAGTGAAGAGGGACTCATCGGGGAGCTGTTTTTT . TRBV2 . TRBJ2-2
CASSRPGVSTDTQYF TGTGCCAGCAGTCGGCCGGGGGTGAGCACAGATACGCAGTATTTT . TRBV27 . TRBJ2-3
CASSQRGQEFTGELFF TGCGCCAGCAGCCAAAGGGGACAGGAGTTCACCGGGGAGCTGTTTTTT . TRBV4-1 TRBD1 TRBJ2-2
CASGDRWGNTIYF TGTGCCAGCGGTGACCGATGGGGCAACACCATATATTTT once TRBV2 . TRBJ1-3
CASSQGTDSSTDTQYF TGCGCCAGCAGCCAGGGGACAGACTCTAGCACAGATACGCAGTATTTT . TRBV5-1 TRBD1 TRBJ2-3
CASSLVGRIQETQYF TGTGCCAGCAGTTTAGTGGGCAGGATACAAGAGACCCAGTACTTC once TRBV28 . TRBJ2-5
CASSLTSGGQGEQFF TGTGCCAGCAGCTTAACTAGCGGGGGGCAGGGTGAGCAGTTCTTC few TRBV7-8 TRBD2 TRBJ2-1
CASSYSDRYNEQFF TGTGCCAGCAGTTACTCCGACAGATACAATGAGCAGTTCTTC few TRBV6-6 . TRBJ2-1
CASSESLGQGGSYEQYF TGTGCCAGCAGTGAATCCCTGGGACAGGGGGGCTCCTACGAGCAGTACTTC few TRBV6-1 TRBD1 TRBJ2-7
CASSYSNSGGANEQFF TGTGCCAGCAGTTACTCGAATAGCGGGGGGGCCAATGAGCAGTTCTTC . TRBV6-5 TRBD2 TRBJ2-1
CASSSETGPNEKLFF TGTGCCAGCAGCTCGGAGACAGGACCTAATGAAAAACTGTTTTTT . TRBV28 . TRBJ1-4